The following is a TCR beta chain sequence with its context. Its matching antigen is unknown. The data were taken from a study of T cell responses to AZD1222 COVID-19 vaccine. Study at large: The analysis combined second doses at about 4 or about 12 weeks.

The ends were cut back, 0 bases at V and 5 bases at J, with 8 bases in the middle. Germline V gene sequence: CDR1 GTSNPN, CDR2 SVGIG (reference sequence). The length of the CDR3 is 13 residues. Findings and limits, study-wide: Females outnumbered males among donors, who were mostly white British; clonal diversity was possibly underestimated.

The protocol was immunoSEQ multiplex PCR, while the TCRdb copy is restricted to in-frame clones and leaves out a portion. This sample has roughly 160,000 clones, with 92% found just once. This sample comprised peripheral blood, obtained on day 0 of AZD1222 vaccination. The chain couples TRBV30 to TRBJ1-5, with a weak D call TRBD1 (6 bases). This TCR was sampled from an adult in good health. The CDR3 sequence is CAWSVGGDQPQHF. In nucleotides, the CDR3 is TGTGCCTGGAGTGTAGGGGGGGATCAGCCCCAGCATTTT. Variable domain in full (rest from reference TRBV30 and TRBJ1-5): SQTIHQWPATLVQPVGSPLSLECTVEGTSNPNLYWYRQAAGRGLQLLFYSVGIGQISSEVPQNLSASRPQDRQFILSSKKLLLSDSGFYLCAWSVGGDQPQHFGDGTRLSIL.